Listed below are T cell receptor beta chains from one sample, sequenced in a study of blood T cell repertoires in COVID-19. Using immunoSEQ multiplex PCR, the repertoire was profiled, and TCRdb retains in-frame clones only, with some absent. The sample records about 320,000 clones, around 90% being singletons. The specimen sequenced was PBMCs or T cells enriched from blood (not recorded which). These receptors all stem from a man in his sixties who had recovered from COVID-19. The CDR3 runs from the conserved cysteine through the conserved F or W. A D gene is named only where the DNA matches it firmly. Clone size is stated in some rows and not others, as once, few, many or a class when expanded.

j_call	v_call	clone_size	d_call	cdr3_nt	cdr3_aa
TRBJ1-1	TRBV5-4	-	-	TGTGCCAGCAGCATTCAGGCACGTGGGGGCTTCACTGAAGCTTTCTTT	CASSIQARGGFTEAFF
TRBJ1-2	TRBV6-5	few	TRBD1	TGTGCCAGCAGTTACAGACAGGGGGGCGGTGGCTACACCTTC	CASSYRQGGGGYTF
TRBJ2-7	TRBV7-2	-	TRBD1	TGTGCCAGCAGCGATCGGGACAGATCCTACGAGCAGTACTTC	CASSDRDRSYEQYF
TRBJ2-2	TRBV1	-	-	TGCACCAGCAGCCAACCGCCCTGGGGAGGGGAGGCCGGGGAGCTGTTTTTT	CTSSQPPWGGEAGELFF
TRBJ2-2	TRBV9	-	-	TGTGCCAGCAGCGGAGGCGGGGAGGGGGGCGGGGAGCTGTTTTTT	CASSGGGEGGGELFF
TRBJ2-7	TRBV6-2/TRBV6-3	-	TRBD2	TGTGCCAGCAGTTTCGCGGGAGCCCGGGGGGAGCAGTACTTC	CASSFAGARGEQYF
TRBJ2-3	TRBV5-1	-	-	TGCGCCAGCAGCTTGAGAGGGCAAGGACCCACAGATACGCAGTATTTT	CASSLRGQGPTDTQYF
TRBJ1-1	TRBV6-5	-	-	TGTGCCAGCAGCCAGCTAAGGGGGAGCACTGAAGCTTTCTTT	CASSQLRGSTEAFF
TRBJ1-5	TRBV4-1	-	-	TGCGCCAGCAGCCGGGGGCGAGAGGGTCAGCCCCAGCATTTT	CASSRGREGQPQHF
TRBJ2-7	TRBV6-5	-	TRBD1	TGTGCCAGCAGTTATACCGGACAGGGTGCGGAGCAGTACTTC	CASSYTGQGAEQYF
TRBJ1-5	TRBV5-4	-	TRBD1	TGTGCCAGCAGCTTCGGCGGGACAGGGGACTATCAGCCCCAGCATTTT	CASSFGGTGDYQPQHF
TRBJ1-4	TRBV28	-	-	TGTGCCAGCAGTTTATTGGGGACATCGATTCGTGAAAAACTGTTTTTT	CASSLLGTSIREKLFF
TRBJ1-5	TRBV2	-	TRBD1	TGTGCCAGCATGGCCAGGGGGGCCCGCAATCAGCCCCAGCATTTT	CASMARGARNQPQHF
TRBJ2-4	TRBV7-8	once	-	TGTGCCAGCAGCCAAGGTTGGGTCGGGGAAAACATTCAGTACTTC	CASSQGWVGENIQYF
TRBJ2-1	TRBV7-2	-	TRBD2	TGTGCCAGCAGCTTAGCGCGAGTAGCGGGGTACAATGAGCAGTTCTTC	CASSLARVAGYNEQFF
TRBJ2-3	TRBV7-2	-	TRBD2	TGTGCCAGCAGCTTAGGGACTAGCAGGCTCACAGATACGCAGTATTTT	CASSLGTSRLTDTQYF
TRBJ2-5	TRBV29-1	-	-	TGCAGCGTTGAGGTACAGGGAGCGGAGACCCAGTACTTC	CSVEVQGAETQYF
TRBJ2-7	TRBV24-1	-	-	TGTGCCACCAGCGCCCAAGGCGGGACCTCCTACGAGCAGTACTTC	CATSAQGGTSYEQYF